This T cell receptor (beta chain) was sequenced for a study of shared clonotypes between healthy human individuals. The CDR3 sequence is 14 residues long. The germline V and J ends were trimmed by 4 bases and 2 bases, with 6 bases remaining between them. Per the germline V gene, CDR1 is LGHNA and CDR2 is YSLEER. Everyone who donated was a Caucasian adult who lived in Nashville, Tennessee. TCRdb keeps only in-frame clones here, not all; method: immunoSEQ multiplex PCR. The data contain fewer than 1.6 million clones, about 98.5% of them seen just once; the ten biggest clones take up roughly 0.35%. Whole-study findings and limits: Shared clonotypes across all four donors exceeded non-shared ones in generation probability. Sequencing of the sorted subsets was shown by rarefaction to be incomplete despite large depth.

This clone was seen a single time. The antigen is unknown. The genes are TRBV4-3 and TRBJ2-6; D is unclear. The clonotype originates from a man aged 30 to 39 in good health. The sequenced material came from naive CD4+ T cells sorted from blood. This sample's subset: CD45RA+ positively selected. This CDR3 reads CASSRVAGANVLTF. The DNA for the CDR3 is TGCGCCAGCAGCCGAGTCGCTGGGGCCAACGTCCTGACTTTC.